These 28 T cell receptor beta chains share one sample of origin, sequenced in a study of CD8 T cells in ankylosing spondylitis. Findings and caveats of the study: For ankylosing spondylitis blood, a TCR beta motif of eight or nine highly homologous variants appeared characteristic.

TCRdb passed the 5' RACE reads through MiXCR, listing each CDR3 protein once. Among about 450,000 distinct CDR3 sequences, 26% were seen once, and the ten largest hold 0.89%. For these receptors, no antigen is known. Input material: blood, either unsorted or a sorted T cell fraction (not recorded which). The receptors derive from a male donor with ankylosing spondylitis.

In this sample, this clonotype turned up a few times. The V call is TRBV10-3, the J call TRBJ2-1, with 10 bases identical to TRBD2. Trimming removed 0 bases from V and 1 base from J; junction bases left unmatched: 9. This CDR3 has 19 residues. Germline V CDR1 and CDR2: ENHRY, SYGVKD. CDR3: CAISESASGSVGSYNEQFF. CDR3 nucleotides: TGTGCCATCAGTGAGTCGGCTAGCGGGAGTGTAGGGTCCTACAATGAGCAGTTCTTC.

The rearrangement links TRBV7-8 to TRBJ2-2; a possible D gene is TRBD2 (5 bases). The CDR3 runs 14 residues. Between the trimmed V and J ends, which lost 5 bases and 3 bases, there was a span of 10 bases. The germline gives CDR1 SGHVS, CDR2 FQNEAQ. CDR3 sequence reads: CASSLPGDTGELFF. Here the CDR3 DNA reads TGTGCCAGCAGCCTACCCGGGGACACCGGGGAGCTGTTTTTT.

The gene calls are TRBV5-1 and TRBJ2-3; 8 positions agree with TRBD2. Looked up from germline, CDR1 is SGHRS and CDR2 is YFSETQ. The CDR3 is 15 residues long. Trimming removed 4 bases from V and 5 bases from J; junction bases left unmatched: 9. CDR3 nucleotide sequence: TGCGCCAGCAGCCAAAGCGGGAGTCTCGGAGATACGCAGTATTTT. Translation gives CASSQSGSLGDTQYF.

This clonotype appeared once. The chain employs TRBV19 and TRBJ2-1; 7 bases are shared with TRBD2. This CDR3 contains 14 residues. Unmatched junction bases numbered 5, after V lost 5 bases and J lost 4 bases. Germline CDR1 is LNHDA and CDR2 is SQIVND (reference sequence). Here the CDR3 reads CASSAASGYNEQFF. The CDR3 nucleotides read TGTGCCAGTAGTGCAGCTAGCGGATACAATGAGCAGTTCTTC.

The chain is built from TRBV5-1 and TRBJ2-5; D gene ambiguous. Trimming stripped 0 bases from V and 5 bases from J, with 8 bases between. The CDR3 runs 13 residues. The V gene's germline CDR1 is SGHRS and CDR2 YFSETQ. The CDR3 bases are TGCGCCAGCAGCTTGGACCCTCCCGAGACCCAGTACTTC. Translating it yields CASSLDPPETQYF.

This chain joins TRBV12-3 or TRBV12-4 and TRBJ2-4; no firm D call. V was clipped by 6 bases and J by 4 bases, with 10 bases between them. The CDR3 runs 13 residues. CDR3: CASSPGPKNIQYF. The CDR3 nucleotides are TGTGCCAGCAGCCCCGGCCCTAAAAACATTCAGTACTTC.

V and J are TRBV24-1 and TRBJ2-1, with D possibly TRBD2 on 6 matching bases. The CDR3 runs to 15 residues. Germline-derived CDR1 and CDR2 are KGHDR and SFDVKD. CDR3 in amino acids: CAIPLAGWGYNEQFF. The DNA for the CDR3 is TGTGCTATCCCTTTGGCGGGATGGGGCTACAATGAGCAGTTCTTC.

This clonotype was observed a few times. V gene TRBV10-3 combines with J gene TRBJ2-5; D remains ambiguous. Germline V lookup: CDR1 ENHRY, CDR2 SYGVKD. Trimming removed 10 bases at V and 2 bases at J, with 8 bases between. This CDR3 comprises 11 residues. CDR3 sequence: CATGLQETQYF. The DNA of the CDR3 is TGTGCCACCGGGTTACAAGAGACCCAGTACTTC.

This clonotype was observed many times. The V call is TRBV5-1, the J call TRBJ2-5; a weak D match, TRBD1 (6 bases). Deletions cut 5 bases from V and 0 bases from J, with 17 bases between. The CDR3 consists of 16 residues. Per germline, CDR1 SGHRS and CDR2 YFSETQ. CDR3 residues: CASRVKTGSHQETQYF. CDR3 sequence (DNA): TGCGCCAGCAGAGTAAAGACAGGCAGTCACCAAGAGACCCAGTACTTC.

This clonotype has a handful of counts. V usage is TRBV27 and J usage is TRBJ2-3, with TRBD1 matching 7 bases. Trimming at V came to 10 bases and at J to 1 base, leaving 8 bases not matched to a gene. Germline CDR1 reads MNHEY; CDR2 reads SMNVEV (reference sequence). The CDR3 length is 14 residues. CDR3 sequence: CATRTGVGTDTQYF. Here the CDR3 DNA reads TGTGCCACTCGGACAGGAGTGGGCACAGATACGCAGTATTTT.

This clonotype was seen a handful of times. J is TRBJ2-1 and V is TRBV5-1; 7 bases are shared with TRBD1. Germline V gene sequence: CDR1 SGHRS, CDR2 YFSETQ. V was clipped by 4 bases and J by 6 bases; unmatched bases: 7. The CDR3 has 14 amino acids. The CDR3 loop reads CASSVDRDVNEQFF. The CDR3 DNA follows: TGCGCCAGCAGCGTTGACAGGGACGTCAATGAGCAGTTCTTC.

This clonotype was found a few times. V gene TRBV5-6 combines with J gene TRBJ1-1, with a possible D match to TRBD1 (6 bases). This CDR3 spans 15 amino acids. In germline, CDR1 is SGHDT, CDR2 YYEEEE. V gave up 0 bases and J gave up 4 bases, with 13 bases separating them. The CDR3 coding sequence is TGTGCCAGCAGCTTGGTTCCAGGGGCGGGCACTGAAGCTTTCTTT. It translates to CASSLVPGAGTEAFF.

V usage is TRBV3-1 and J usage is TRBJ1-1; possible D gene TRBD1, 5 bases. V lost 1 base to trimming and J lost 4 bases, with 10 bases between them. CDR1 is LGHDT and CDR2 is YNNKEL in the germline V gene (reference sequence). The CDR3 runs to 14 residues. The CDR3: CASSQGGEGTEAFF. The CDR3 nucleotides read TGTGCCAGCAGCCAAGGAGGGGAAGGCACTGAAGCTTTCTTT.

The V gene is TRBV20-1, the J gene TRBJ2-7, with 12 bases fitting TRBD2. Germline CDR1 DFQATT, CDR2 SNEGSKA (reference sequence). The CDR3 loop spans 18 amino acids. The V gene end was trimmed by 1 base and the J gene end by 0 bases; junction bases not matched to a gene: 10. The CDR3 loop is CSARAPGLAGGFSYEQYF. As DNA, the CDR3 is TGCAGTGCTAGAGCCCCGGGACTAGCGGGCGGATTCTCCTACGAGCAGTACTTC.

The rearrangement uses TRBV20-1 and TRBJ2-2, with 10 bases fitting TRBD1. The V gene's germline CDR1 is DFQATT and CDR2 SNEGSKA (reference sequence). The CDR3 runs 16 residues. V was clipped by 1 base and J by 4 bases; unmatched bases: 6. The CDR3 coding sequence is TGCAGTGCTAGAGGCCCCGGGACAGGGGCCACCGGGGAGCTGTTTTTT. Translated: CSARGPGTGATGELFF.

The chain uses TRBV7-8 and TRBJ2-1; maybe TRBD2 (6 bases). The CDR3 loop spans 16 amino acids. The V gene lost 4 bases and the J gene lost 10 bases, with 23 bases spanning the gap. CDR1 and CDR2 (germline): SGHVS, FQNEAQ. This CDR3 reads CASSWGLSTWGVEQFF. The CDR3, as DNA: TGTGCCAGCAGCTGGGGACTGTCGACTTGGGGAGTCGAGCAGTTCTTC.

This clonotype was counted many times. The rearrangement links TRBV20-1 to TRBJ1-1, with 7 bases fitting TRBD1. V was clipped by 3 bases and J by 4 bases; unmatched bases: 8. Germline values: CDR1 DFQATT, CDR2 SNEGSKA (reference sequence). The CDR3 extends over 14 amino acids. This CDR3 reads CSASKTGSVTEAFF. The CDR3 DNA follows: TGCAGTGCTAGTAAGACAGGGTCCGTCACTGAAGCTTTCTTT.

This clonotype occurred a few times. V is TRBV5-1 and J is TRBJ1-6; 10 nucleotides align to TRBD1. CDR1 and CDR2 from the germline V gene are SGHRS and YFSETQ. The CDR3 has 15 residues. Losses at the gene ends were 4 bases for V and 7 bases for J; bases not matched to a gene: 5. The chain's CDR3 is CASSPGQGTNSPLHF. The CDR3 DNA reads TGCGCCAGCAGCCCGGGACAGGGGACGAATTCACCCCTCCACTTT.

This chain connects TRBV18 to TRBJ1-2; D remains ambiguous. Germline-derived CDR1 and CDR2 are KGHSH and LQKENI. Trimming pared 5 bases from V and 2 bases from J, leaving 18 bases between. This CDR3 comprises 16 residues. CDR3 in DNA: TGTGCCAGCTCATCAAACGTGGAGTCTAGAAACTATGGCTACACCTTC. Protein: CASSSNVESRNYGYTF.

The genes are TRBV20-1 and TRBJ2-1; D is possibly TRBD2 (6 bases). The CDR3 runs 14 residues. Per germline, CDR1 DFQATT and CDR2 SNEGSKA (reference sequence). With 6 bases removed from V and 6 bases from J, the gap between germline ends came to 18 bases. This CDR3 reads CSASWGGSINEQFF. For the CDR3, the DNA is TGCAGTGCGAGTTGGGGAGGCAGTATCAATGAGCAGTTCTTC.

The chain joins TRBV12-3 or TRBV12-4 to TRBJ1-1; possible D gene TRBD1, 6 bases. This CDR3 has 14 residues. Trimming removed 6 bases from V and 0 bases from J, with 11 bases in between. The CDR3 coding sequence is TGTGCCAGCAGGGGACAAGTTATGAACACTGAAGCTTTCTTT. Its translation is CASRGQVMNTEAFF.

The rearrangement joins TRBV10-2 to TRBJ2-2; D possibly corresponds to TRBD1 (6 bases). Germline V gene sequence: CDR1 WSHSY, CDR2 SAAADI. The CDR3 has 13 residues. The V and J ends lost 8 bases and 5 bases respectively, with 12 bases between them. The CDR3 nucleotides are TGCGCCAGCCGGGGACAAATAACCGGGGAGCTGTTTTTT. It codes for CASRGQITGELFF.

This clonotype was detected a few times. V gene TRBV5-1 combines with J gene TRBJ2-3, with a tentative D call TRBD2 (6 bases). Trimming pared 5 bases from V and 4 bases from J, leaving 14 bases between. This CDR3 has 14 residues. Looked up from germline, CDR1 is SGHRS and CDR2 is YFSETQ. CDR3 coding DNA: TGCGCCAGCAGTCGACTAGGTGTAGCAGATACGCAGTATTTT. Amino acids: CASSRLGVADTQYF.

This sequence joins TRBV5-5 and TRBJ2-1, with 8 nucleotides matching TRBD1. With V trimmed by 2 bases and J by 6 bases, 10 bases remained unmatched. The CDR3 loop spans 16 amino acids. Per the germline V gene, CDR1 is SGHKS and CDR2 is YYEKEE (reference sequence). CDR3 sequence: CASSFATGASSNEQFF. For the CDR3, the DNA is TGTGCCAGCAGCTTTGCGACAGGGGCTTCGAGCAATGAGCAGTTCTTC.

V gene TRBV20-1 combines with J gene TRBJ2-3; D may be TRBD2 (6 bases). Germline CDR1 DFQATT, CDR2 SNEGSKA (reference sequence). CDR3 length: 15 amino acids. Trimming left V 5 bases short and J 6 bases short, with 21 bases between. The CDR3 protein is CSAGAVGGPSDTQYF. The CDR3 DNA reads TGCAGTGCTGGAGCAGTGGGAGGACCGTCGGATACGCAGTATTTT.

This clonotype showed up many times. V usage is TRBV7-9 and J usage is TRBJ1-1, with a weak D call TRBD1 (5 bases). The CDR3 loop spans 13 amino acids. The ends were cut back, 5 bases at V and 4 bases at J, with 11 bases in the middle. Per germline, CDR1 SEHNR and CDR2 FQNEAQ (reference sequence). The CDR3 DNA is TGTGCCAGCAGCCTGCAGGGCTTCACTGAAGCTTTCTTT. It encodes CASSLQGFTEAFF.

This chain joins TRBV20-1 and TRBJ2-7; tentatively, D is TRBD2 (5 bases). Germline V gene lookup returns CDR1 DFQATT and CDR2 SNEGSKA (reference sequence). The CDR3 loop spans 12 amino acids. The V end was cut by 6 bases, the J end by 7 bases, with 16 bases between. CDR3 loop: CSATRGRGEQYF. In DNA form, the CDR3 reads TGCAGTGCAACGCGCGGGCGTGGGGAGCAGTACTTC.

The table lists this clonotype with a count of one. The chain joins TRBV28 to TRBJ2-2; the D gene could be TRBD1 or TRBD2 (5 bases each). CDR1 and CDR2 (germline): MDHEN, SYDVKM. V lost 8 bases and J 0 bases, leaving 16 bases between the germline ends. This CDR3 has 16 residues. The CDR3 nucleotides are TGTGCCAGCTTTTACGCCGGGGCGTCGAACACCGGGGAGCTGTTTTTT. Translated: CASFYAGASNTGELFF.